This T cell receptor beta chain was retrieved from a study of T-cell reconstitution after alpha-beta-depleted transplantation in children. The CDR3 sequence is 10 residues long. Deletions cut 7 bases from V and 7 bases from J, with 10 bases between. Germline loops: CDR1 DFQATT, CDR2 SNEGSKA (reference sequence). Unique molecular identifiers were used in preparing the TCRbeta library. TCRdb independently ran MiXCR on the PCR reads; one entry per CDR3 protein. The table lists about 240,000 distinct CDR3 sequences, about 23% of them singletons. General observations from the study: It was surviving recipient T cells and thymic progenitors that gave some patients high TCRbeta diversity at day 60.

This clonotype was seen repeatedly, ten times or more. Its antigen is still unknown. The receptor was isolated from a girl aged 2 to 9 with Fanconi anemia, due to receive a stem cell transplant. This material consisted of PBMCs, taken before TCRalphabeta/CD19-depleted stem cell transplant. The rearrangement joins TRBV20-1 to TRBJ2-5; D gene ambiguous. This CDR3 reads CSGRLGTQYF. Here the CDR3 DNA reads TGCAGTGGCCGACTGGGGACCCAGTACTTC.